Listed below are T cell receptor beta chains from one sample, sequenced in a study of blood T cell repertoires in COVID-19. Measured with immunoSEQ multiplex PCR; TCRdb has only the in-frame clones, and not every one. The sample consists of about 81,000 clones, 70% to 85% of them appearing once. The sequencing sample was made of peripheral blood. The receptors derive from a human donor in a cohort sampled during active COVID-19. Both conserved end residues are part of each CDR3. Each record gives: V gene, clone size, J gene, D gene, CDR3 protein, CDR3 DNA. A D gene is named only where the DNA matches it firmly. Not all rows give a size; the values are once, few, many and, for expanded clones, a class.

TRBV7-6	-	TRBJ2-2	-	CASSSGSYTGELFF	TGTGCCAGCAGCTCAGGATCTTACACCGGGGAGCTGTTTTTT
TRBV27	-	TRBJ2-1	TRBD1	CASAIVTGTGGYNEQFF	TGTGCCAGCGCAATTGTAACCGGGACAGGGGGCTACAATGAGCAGTTCTTC
TRBV5-6	-	TRBJ1-2	-	CASSFGGSGYTF	TGTGCCAGCAGCTTCGGGGGTTCGGGCTACACCTTC
TRBV9	-	TRBJ2-1	TRBD2	CASSVGGGAGNEQFF	TGTGCCAGCAGCGTAGGCGGGGGGGCGGGGAATGAGCAGTTCTTC
TRBV3-1/TRBV3-2	-	TRBJ2-7	-	CASSQQGKEQYF	TGTGCCAGCAGCCAACAGGGAAAAGAGCAGTACTTC
TRBV7-9	-	TRBJ1-2	TRBD1	CASSLAGGQGDGYTF	TGTGCCAGCAGCTTAGCCGGAGGGCAGGGGGATGGCTACACCTTC
TRBV7-9	-	TRBJ1-1	-	CASSRDWNTEAFF	TGTGCCAGCAGCCGGGACTGGAACACTGAAGCTTTCTTT
TRBV5-1	-	TRBJ2-3	TRBD2	CASSHGTSGGAGTDTQYF	TGCGCCAGCAGCCACGGGACTAGCGGGGGGGCTGGCACAGATACGCAGTATTTT
TRBV11-2	-	TRBJ2-7	TRBD1	CASSPGQPYEQYF	TGTGCCAGCAGCCCGGGACAGCCCTACGAGCAGTACTTC
TRBV16	-	TRBJ2-3	-	CASSTPASRTDTQYF	TGTGCCAGCAGCACCCCCGCCAGTCGCACAGATACGCAGTATTTT
TRBV28	-	TRBJ2-4	TRBD1	CASSSGSGGRNIQYF	TGTGCCAGCAGTTCCGGCTCAGGGGGCCGAAACATTCAGTACTTC
TRBV5-1	-	TRBJ1-2	TRBD1	CASSRTGQGDYGYTF	TGCGCCAGCAGCCGGACGGGACAGGGTGACTATGGCTACACCTTC
TRBV6-5	-	TRBJ2-3	-	CASRSRGSGADTQYF	TGTGCCAGCAGATCACGCGGGTCTGGGGCAGATACGCAGTATTTT
TRBV5-4	-	TRBJ2-3	TRBD2	CASSFRGETDTQYF	TGTGCCAGCAGCTTTCGGGGGGAGACAGATACGCAGTATTTT
TRBV7-9	-	TRBJ2-7	-	CASSLSELSYEQYF	TGTGCCAGCAGCTTGTCCGAACTCTCCTACGAGCAGTACTTC
TRBV10-3	-	TRBJ2-1	-	CAISESTGRAYNEQFF	TGTGCCATCAGTGAGTCGACGGGAAGGGCCTACAATGAGCAGTTCTTC
TRBV7-9	-	TRBJ2-1	-	CASSPIGQPNEQFF	TGTGCCAGCAGCCCCATAGGACAACCCAATGAGCAGTTCTTC
TRBV4-1	-	TRBJ2-3	-	CASTPPGTDTQYF	TGCGCCAGCACCCCCCCTGGCACAGATACGCAGTATTTT
TRBV5-1	-	TRBJ1-5	-	CASSLVAGAYSNQPQHF	TGCGCCAGCAGCTTGGTGGCCGGAGCTTATAGCAATCAGCCCCAGCATTTT
TRBV7-2	few	TRBJ1-1	-	CASSLVHMNTEAFF	TGTGCCAGCAGCTTAGTCCACATGAACACTGAAGCTTTCTTT
TRBV3-1/TRBV3-2	-	TRBJ1-6	-	CASSQVTGFGSPLHF	TGTGCCAGCAGCCAAGTCACGGGGTTTGGTTCACCCCTCCACTTT
TRBV4-1	-	TRBJ2-3	TRBD1	CASSLTGGSTDTQYF	TGCGCCAGCAGCCTTACAGGGGGCTCCACAGATACGCAGTATTTT
TRBV29-1	-	TRBJ1-1	-	CSAGPGKNTEAFF	TGCAGCGCGGGACCAGGGAAGAACACTGAAGCTTTCTTT
TRBV9	-	TRBJ2-7	-	CASSLDDRFYYEQYF	TGTGCCAGCAGCCTCGACGACAGATTTTACTACGAGCAGTACTTC
TRBV28	-	TRBJ2-5	-	CASRTDSDQETQYF	TGTGCCAGCAGAACCGACAGTGACCAAGAGACCCAGTACTTC
TRBV7-3	-	TRBJ2-7	TRBD1	CASSLIPTGSSYEQYF	TGTGCCAGCAGCTTAATTCCGACAGGGTCGTCCTACGAGCAGTACTTC
TRBV7-9	-	TRBJ1-1	TRBD1	CASSFIDRGNTEAFF	TGTGCCAGCAGCTTCATCGACAGGGGGAACACTGAAGCTTTCTTT
TRBV5-1	-	TRBJ2-1	-	CATTRQGGEQFF	TGCGCCACAACCAGACAGGGAGGCGAGCAGTTCTTC
TRBV5-1	once	TRBJ1-4	-	CASSLTATNEKLFF	TGCGCCAGCAGCCTGACAGCAACTAATGAAAAACTGTTTTTT
TRBV11-2	-	TRBJ1-2	-	CASSPISRYQGRANYGYTF	TGTGCCAGCAGCCCGATTAGCAGATACCAGGGCAGAGCTAACTATGGCTACACCTTC
TRBV10-3	-	TRBJ2-5	TRBD2	CAISLTSGGQETQYF	TGTGCCATCAGCCTGACTAGCGGGGGGCAAGAGACCCAGTACTTC
TRBV5-1	-	TRBJ1-4	TRBD1	CASSLGGTATNEKLFF	TGCGCCAGCAGCTTGGGCGGGACAGCAACTAATGAAAAACTGTTTTTT
TRBV5-6	-	TRBJ2-5	TRBD2	CASSGLAGASGETQYF	TGTGCCAGCAGCGGGTTAGCGGGGGCCTCCGGAGAGACCCAGTACTTC
TRBV5-6	-	TRBJ1-1	-	CASSQENTEAFF	TGTGCCAGCAGCCAGGAGAACACTGAAGCTTTCTTT
TRBV7-2	-	TRBJ2-6	-	CASSSRAGGANVLTF	TGTGCCAGCAGCTCCAGGGCCGGTGGGGCCAACGTCCTGACTTTC
TRBV7-8	-	TRBJ2-1	-	CASSLSDRLNEQFF	TGTGCCAGCAGCTTATCCGACAGGCTCAATGAGCAGTTCTTC
TRBV6-5	few	TRBJ2-5	TRBD2	CASGGGGAGETQYF	TGTGCCAGCGGCGGCGGGGGGGCTGGAGAGACCCAGTACTTC
TRBV5-1	-	TRBJ1-2	-	CASNNPGRGYGYTF	TGCGCCAGCAATAACCCAGGGCGGGGCTATGGCTACACCTTC
TRBV9	-	TRBJ2-7	-	CASSKTGVSYEQYF	TGTGCCAGCAGCAAAACGGGGGTCTCCTACGAGCAGTACTTC
TRBV11-1	-	TRBJ2-1	-	CASSLGELEGRFF	TGTGCCAGCAGCTTAGGGGAACTAGAAGGACGGTTCTTC
TRBV6-2/TRBV6-3	-	TRBJ2-7	-	CASSYSNIPYEQYF	TGTGCCAGCAGTTACTCGAACATTCCCTACGAGCAGTACTTC
TRBV5-1	-	TRBJ2-7	TRBD2	CASSSSSGGQTYEQYF	TGCGCCAGCAGCTCCAGTAGCGGGGGCCAAACCTACGAGCAGTACTTC
TRBV5-4	-	TRBJ1-1	-	CASSFGGGEAFF	TGTGCCAGCAGCTTCGGGGGAGGGGAAGCTTTCTTT
TRBV7-8	-	TRBJ1-2	-	CASSLADIIYGYTF	TGTGCCAGCAGCTTAGCGGACATTATCTATGGCTACACCTTC
TRBV9	-	TRBJ1-6	TRBD1	CASSGTETGLGPLHF	TGTGCCAGCAGCGGAACAGAGACAGGGCTGGGACCCCTCCACTTT
TRBV4-1	few	TRBJ2-7	-	CASSRGTSYEQYF	TGCGCCAGCAGCCGAGGGACTTCCTACGAGCAGTACTTC
TRBV7-3	-	TRBJ2-2	-	CASSLLGTTGELFF	TGTGCCAGCAGCTTATTGGGCACCACCGGGGAGCTGTTTTTT
TRBV5-1	-	TRBJ2-7	TRBD1	CASSTGQGMLNEQYF	TGCGCCAGCAGCACCGGACAGGGGATGCTTAACGAGCAGTACTTC
TRBV30	-	TRBJ1-5	-	CAWSFSGNQPQHF	TGTGCCTGGAGCTTTTCGGGGAATCAGCCCCAGCATTTT
TRBV5-1	-	TRBJ1-2	TRBD1	CASSLETGGSYGYTF	TGCGCCAGCAGCTTGGAGACAGGGGGGAGCTATGGCTACACCTTC
TRBV19	-	TRBJ2-7	-	CASSIGRDSYEQYF	TGTGCCAGTAGTATTGGCAGGGACTCCTACGAGCAGTACTTC
TRBV18	-	TRBJ1-1	-	CASSTANTEAFF	TGTGCCAGCTCAACAGCGAACACTGAAGCTTTCTTT
TRBV2	-	TRBJ1-4	-	CASDRINEKLFF	TGTGCCAGTGACAGGATTAATGAAAAACTGTTTTTT
TRBV19	-	TRBJ2-3	-	CASSKTEGRDTQYF	TGTGCCAGTAGCAAGACTGAGGGTCGGGATACGCAGTATTTT
TRBV14	-	TRBJ2-4	TRBD1	CASSQDSGQGSRNIQYF	TGTGCCAGCAGCCAAGACAGCGGACAGGGGTCGAGAAACATTCAGTACTTC
TRBV15	-	TRBJ1-2	-	CATSGAGSPLF	TGTGCCACCAGCGGGGCAGGGTCCCCACTCTTC
TRBV2	once	TRBJ1-1	TRBD1	CASTQPGQKNTEAFF	TGTGCCAGCACCCAACCGGGACAGAAGAACACTGAAGCTTTCTTT
TRBV10-3	-	TRBJ2-1	TRBD1	CAISEPRQGSNEQFF	TGTGCCATCAGTGAGCCGAGACAGGGTTCCAATGAGCAGTTCTTC
TRBV27	-	TRBJ2-3	-	CASSSLAYLTTSTDTQYF	TGTGCCAGCAGTTCGCTAGCATATTTAACGACTAGCACAGATACGCAGTATTTT